This TCR beta chain was observed in a study of cytomegalovirus exposure and HLA in healthy donors. Nominally healthy donors were sampled, though unrecorded immune exposures were likely. Germline CDR1 SNHLY, CDR2 FYNNEI. This CDR3 comprises 16 residues. V trimming: 5 bases; J trimming: 3 bases; junction bases outside the gene matches: 5. Researchers ran the PCR with 60 Vbeta and 13 Jbeta primers. TCRdb's copy holds only in-frame clones and misses some; the assay was immunoSEQ multiplex PCR. Altogether some 210,000 clones are present, 78% being singletons, with the ten largest covering 3.8%. The specimen sequenced was PBMCs. V usage is TRBV2 and J usage is TRBJ2-1; 12 bases map to TRBD2. The receptor was derived from a male donor in good health and CMV-seronegative. In DNA, the CDR3 is TGTGCCAGCAGTCCGCCGACTAGCGGGAGCTACAATGAGCAGTTCTTC. Protein sequence: CASSPPTSGSYNEQFF. Full variable domain (missing parts from reference TRBV2 and TRBJ2-1): EPEVTQTPSHQVTQMGQEVILRCVPISNHLYFYWYRQILGQKVEFLVSFYNNEISEKSEIFDDQFSVERPDGSNFTLKIRSTKLEDSAMYFCASSPPTSGSYNEQFFGPGTRLTVL.